The 13 T cell receptor beta chains reported below all come from one sample, sequenced in a study of T-cell memory formation after mild COVID-19. TCRdb called the 5' RACE reads again in MiXCR, with one record for every CDR3 protein. Of about 180,000 distinct CDR3 sequences detected, 16% appear once; the ten largest clones hold more than 2%. Material for sequencing was PBMCs or a T cell subset sorted from them (not recorded which). The receptors come from an adult woman who had mild COVID-19 (a few samples of this study predate the infection). Cell type and time point are not known.

The chain couples TRBV6-2 or TRBV6-3 to TRBJ2-3; perhaps TRBD2 as D (6 bases). V shed 8 bases and J shed 6 bases, with 30 bases lying between them. From germline, CDR1 is MNHEY and CDR2 SVGEGT. This CDR3 is built from 18 residues. The CDR3 DNA reads TGTGCCAGCCACTCCGAGATAGCGGTATACCTGACTCGCGATACGCAGTATTTT. This translates into CASHSEIAVYLTRDTQYF.

The chain carries TRBV27 and TRBJ2-7; TRBD1 is a possible D gene (5 bases). V lost 2 bases to trimming and J lost 0 bases, with 17 bases between them. The CDR3 runs to 17 residues. The V gene's germline CDR1 is MNHEY and CDR2 SMNVEV (reference sequence). CDR3 sequence reads: CASSLPSGPQGSYEQYF. CDR3 sequence (DNA): TGTGCCAGCAGTTTACCGTCCGGGCCCCAGGGCTCCTACGAGCAGTACTTC.

The rearrangement joins TRBV20-1 to TRBJ1-4; D is possibly TRBD1 (5 bases). V lost 6 bases and J lost 7, with 12 bases in between. Germline V gene sequence: CDR1 DFQATT, CDR2 SNEGSKA (reference sequence). This CDR3 is built from 12 residues. The chain's CDR3 is CSARPTGEKLFF. CDR3 nucleotides: TGCAGTGCGAGACCTACAGGTGAAAAACTGTTTTTT.

This clonotype has more than one count but fewer than ten. The CDR3 DNA follows: TGTGCCAGCAGCCGTCAGGAATCTGGGGCCAACGTCCTGACTTTC. It is translated as CASSRQESGANVLTF. The chain recombines TRBV7-2 with TRBJ2-6; D gene ambiguous. CDR1 and CDR2 (germline): SGHTA, FQGNSA. The V end was cut by 5 bases, the J end by 1 base, with 9 bases between. The CDR3 extends over 15 amino acids.

This clonotype was recorded a few times. The genes are TRBV6-2 or TRBV6-3 and TRBJ2-2; 8 bases map to TRBD1. V gave up 0 bases and J gave up 6 bases; unmatched junction bases: 3. The CDR3 loop spans 15 amino acids. CDR1 and CDR2 from the germline V gene are MNHEY and SVGEGT. CDR3 DNA sequence: TGTGCCAGCAGTTACTCGACACAGGGGGCCGGGGAGCTGTTTTTT. Translating it yields CASSYSTQGAGELFF.

The V and J genes are TRBV4-1 and TRBJ2-4, with 9 bases aligning to TRBD1. CDR3 length: 16 residues. V shed 0 bases, J shed 12 bases, and the junction held 12 bases outside the gene matches. Germline V gives CDR1 MGHRA, CDR2 YSYEKL. This CDR3 is CASSQDRTGEDGDQYF. CDR3 DNA: TGCGCCAGCAGCCAAGATCGGACAGGGGAAGATGGGGATCAGTACTTC.

The chain recombines TRBV7-6 with TRBJ2-2, with 7 bases aligning to TRBD1. The trim removed 8 bases at V and 9 bases at J, leaving 9 bases unmatched. The CDR3 runs to 13 residues. From germline, CDR1 is SGHVS and CDR2 FNYEAQ. CDR3 in amino acids: CASSQRGLRELFF. The CDR3 DNA follows: TGTGCCAGCTCTCAAAGGGGGCTGAGGGAGCTGTTTTTT.

This clonotype has a handful of counts. This chain uses TRBV20-1 with TRBJ1-1; D perhaps matches TRBD1 (6 bases). Germline V gives CDR1 DFQATT, CDR2 SNEGSKA (reference sequence). The CDR3 is made up of 13 amino acids. Trimming took 3 bases from V and 5 from J, leaving 13 bases between them. Here the CDR3 DNA reads TGCAGTGCTAGTATAACAGGGCGAACTGAAGCTTTCTTT. It is translated as CSASITGRTEAFF.

The V and J genes are TRBV20-1 and TRBJ1-2; TRBD1 aligns across 7 bases. CDR1 is DFQATT and CDR2 is SNEGSKA in the germline V gene (reference sequence). V lost 3 bases to trimming and J lost 1 base; unmatched junction nucleotides: 11. The CDR3 sequence is 16 residues long. The CDR3 protein is CSARGTVGSYNYGYTF. CDR3 nucleotide sequence: TGCAGTGCTAGGGGGACAGTTGGGTCCTATAACTATGGCTACACCTTC.

The table lists this clonotype with a few counts. The rearrangement links TRBV20-1 to TRBJ2-1; D unresolved. Trimming took 6 bases from V and 4 from J, leaving 10 bases between them. Germline V gives CDR1 DFQATT, CDR2 SNEGSKA (reference sequence). The CDR3 has 12 residues. The CDR3 sequence is CSAVRKYNEQFF. The CDR3 nucleotides read TGCAGTGCGGTACGGAAGTACAATGAGCAGTTCTTC.

The chain carries TRBV6-5 and TRBJ2-2; 10 bases are shared with TRBD1. The V gene end was trimmed by 5 bases and the J gene end by 6 bases; junction bases not matched to a gene: 6. The CDR3 covers 15 residues. Per the germline V gene, CDR1 is MNHEY and CDR2 is SVGAGI. CDR3 nucleotide sequence: TGTGCCAGCAGTGGACAGGGGGTCGTAGCCGGGGAGCTGTTTTTT. Residues: CASSGQGVVAGELFF.

This clonotype showed up just a few times. The V gene is TRBV19, the J gene TRBJ1-4; the match to TRBD1 covers 8 bases. The length of the CDR3 is 16 residues. V was pared by 1 base and J by 5 bases, with 6 bases of the junction left unmatched. The germline gives CDR1 LNHDA, CDR2 SQIVND (reference sequence). The CDR3 nucleotides are TGTGCCAGTAGTATAGCCCCAGGGGGCAGAAATGAAAAACTGTTTTTT. As protein: CASSIAPGGRNEKLFF.

A note on this clonotype: The junction shows a germline mismatch at one end, possibly a read error. The chain employs TRBV24-1 and TRBJ2-2, with 10 bases identical to TRBD1. CDR3 length: 17 amino acids. Germline assignment: CDR1 KGHDR and CDR2 SFDVKD. The CDR3 spells CATRAKTGQGNAGELFF. The CDR3 DNA reads TGTGCCACCAGAGCTAAAACGGGACAGGGGAACGCCGGGGAGCTGTTTTTT.